Each of the 3 T cell receptor beta chains below was sequenced from the same sample in a study of metastatic and nonmetastatic thyroid tumors. TCRdb re-analyzed the PCR reads through MiXCR. Here the sample spans about 39,000 clones, around 20% being singletons. Each patient went into thyroid surgery without having received any treatment. Sequencing was done on a sample of blood. Source of these receptors: a female donor with papillary thyroid cancer or a benign thyroid nodule (not recorded which). Some clones in this sample may be carry-over from other donors' samples.

This clone ranks as medium-sized (0.01 to 0.1%). The chain has TRBV28 and TRBJ2-7; 10 nucleotides line up with TRBD1. Germline CDR1 and CDR2: MDHEN and SYDVKM. V shed 8 bases, J shed 4 bases, and the junction held 11 bases outside the gene matches. The CDR3 loop spans 15 amino acids. The chain's CDR3 is CASSTNRDRGYEQYF. The CDR3 bases are TGTGCCAGCTCTACGAACCGGGACAGGGGTTACGAGCAGTACTTC.

This clone was recorded at least ten times. V usage is TRBV18 and J usage is TRBJ2-7, with TRBD1 matching over 7 bases. This CDR3 has 14 residues. Germline values: CDR1 KGHSH, CDR2 LQKENI. V shed 1 base and J 5 bases; nucleotides not matched to a gene: 5. CDR3 region: CASSPQGAMNEQYF. DNA of the CDR3: TGTGCCAGCTCACCACAGGGGGCAATGAACGAGCAGTACTTC.

Judged by abundance, this clone is medium-sized. V usage is TRBV28 and J usage is TRBJ2-7; D is uncertain. Deletions cut 10 bases from V and 3 bases from J, with 19 bases between. The CDR3 contains 14 residues. Germline assignment: CDR1 MDHEN and CDR2 SYDVKM. The CDR3 sequence is CATLRTVPDYEQYF. CDR3 nucleotides: TGTGCCACCCTTCGGACGGTCCCCGACTACGAGCAGTACTTC.